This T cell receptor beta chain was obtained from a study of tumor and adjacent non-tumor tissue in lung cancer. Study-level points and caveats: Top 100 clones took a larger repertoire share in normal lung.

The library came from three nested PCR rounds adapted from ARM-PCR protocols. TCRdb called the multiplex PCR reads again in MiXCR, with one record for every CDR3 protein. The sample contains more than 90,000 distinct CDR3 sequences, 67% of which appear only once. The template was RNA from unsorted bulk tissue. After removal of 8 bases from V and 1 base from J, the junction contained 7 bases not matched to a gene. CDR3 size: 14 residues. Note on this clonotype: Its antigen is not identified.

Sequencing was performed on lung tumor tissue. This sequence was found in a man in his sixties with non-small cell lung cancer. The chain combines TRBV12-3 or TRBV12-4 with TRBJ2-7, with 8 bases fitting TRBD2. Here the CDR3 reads CASGSSGRSYEQYF. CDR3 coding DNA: TGTGCCAGCGGATCCAGCGGGAGATCCTACGAGCAGTACTTC.